This paragraph reports one T cell receptor (beta chain). The specificity of this receptor is unknown. Qualities for individual bases were not recorded, and no much larger clone is one base off. Spanning cysteine to phenylalanine, the CDR3 consists of 14 amino acids. Just the 42-base CDR3 DNA is kept, in frame starting at base 1. Relative to germline, V is 3 bases shorter and J is 3 bases shorter, with 9 bases between their ends. From the germline V gene, CDR1 is KGHSH and CDR2 is LQKENI. This specimen belongs to a study of cytomegalovirus exposure and HLA in healthy donors (dated 2017 in TCRdb). Context from the whole study: According to an earlier analysis of a few hundred of the donors, about 179 million T cells yielded 90 million to 140 million unique TCR beta sequences and less than 300 Gb of sequence data. An early release that covered approximately 600 HLA-typed donors contained around 330 gigabases of sequencing data and some 87 million unique TCR sequences. Among the roughly 400 genotyped donors, 75% to 90% belonged to the genetic ancestry cluster associated with self-reported Caucasian donors. The aim of the study was to test whether cataloging public T cell receptors could identify signatures of past pathogen exposure. The study used immunosequencing to profile the T cell repertoires of approximately 630 subjects and linked those repertoires to cytomegalovirus serostatus. A separate validation cohort of roughly 130 different subjects was used in addition to the roughly 670-subject first cohort. High-throughput TCR immunosequencing, statistical association of individual TCRs with disease status, and machine learning were combined to predict cytomegalovirus infection status. In a later analysis, previously published TCR beta repertoires from 550 to 750 donors were re-analyzed and high-resolution HLA genotyping was added so that TCR occurrence patterns could be studied. The later analysis used no new phenotypic data to find candidate immune exposures, relying instead on TCR beta sequences and their occurrence across donors. An earlier analysis of approximately 630 of the donors applied high-throughput TCR beta sequencing to assess whether each TCR beta V gene segment acted as functional or pseudogenic. Donor age, sex, ethnicity and CMV serostatus were compiled alongside the repertoire data. A later genetic analysis took genome-wide SNP genotypes for about 55% of the roughly 700 donors and used that subset as a discovery cohort. All discovery cohort repertoires had been generated on a single sequencing platform. HLA typing covered class I and class II loci at four-digit resolution. Typing coverage differed by locus: A, B, C, DRB1 and DQB1 were typed in roughly 629-630 donors, DQA1 in roughly 510, DPA1 in over 600, and DPB1 in roughly 470. A handful of DR-DQ haplotypes were treated as single units for association and clustering because of strong linkage in the cohort. Among some 410 genotyped donors of the cohort, an average of approximately 240,000 unique TCR beta nucleotide sequences were sequenced per donor, roughly 20% of them non-productive.

Broader findings and caveats from the paper: An earlier analysis of some 590 of the donors showed that most TCR beta V segments appeared in productive rearrangements either about 87% or about 30% of the time, which broadly matched IMGT annotations. A later genetic analysis associated a missense DCLRE1C variant with V-gene and J-gene trimming of TCR beta chains, and an independent cohort replicated the association. At a false discovery rate of 0.05, a later analysis linked around 17,000 TCR beta sequences to specific HLA alleles. Because some donors lacked HLA typing at each locus, the association tests relied only on the typed subset. This cohort had only TCR beta chains sequenced, and the lack of alpha or paired-chain data limited which features could be detected. In a later analysis, HLA-associated TCR beta chains were found to be more clonally expanded and to have lower generation probabilities than equally common non-associated chains. In vitro tests confirmed that a few of the cytomegalovirus-associated TCR beta chains recognize cytomegalovirus antigens. The authors suggested that the approach could potentially be extended to other disease states and immunological phenotypes. Because the 87-base-pair reads could not distinguish some IMGT-functional V segments, including TRBV6-2 and TRBV6-3, those segments were excluded. The study gave a list of over 150 TCR beta chains associated with cytomegalovirus. Immune exposure information for the cohort was limited to CMV serostatus. The classifier was reported to diagnose cytomegalovirus status with high specificity and sensitivity in both the original cohort and the validation cohort. The earlier analysis of 587 of the donors excluded 15 to 20 rarely observed V segments, including chromosome 9 orphons, because counts were too low. Most TCR sequences were observed very rarely across donors, whereas some public TCRs were present in many individuals. Linkage disequilibrium might explain the correlated functional status among segregating V segments, but an unknown experimental factor could not be excluded. Assigning TCR associations to individual alleles was difficult when HLA alleles, especially DR and DQ, strongly co-occurred. According to a later analysis, most CMV-associated TCR beta chains appeared to be HLA-restricted, and the HLA associations seemed to be driven largely by CMV exposure. A later analysis reported that several top co-occurrence clusters appeared linked to parvovirus B19, influenza, CMV and Epstein-Barr virus. A cluster of highly shared sequence variants was judged likely to represent a technical artifact of the sequencing pipeline. A later analysis found that TCR association rates varied across HLA loci, with DRB1 alleles showing the most associated TCRs and HLA-C alleles the fewest. Roughly uniform sequencing depth across donors was assumed in presence/absence analyses, although this assumption may not hold. A further reported finding was that TCR beta sequences accurately predicted the HLA-A and HLA-B alleles for most subjects in the first cohort. Compared with the roughly 670-donor mean, donors in an Asian-associated ancestry cluster had fewer N-insertions in productive TCRs, according to a later genetic analysis.

The cohort was made up of 650 to 700 healthy bone marrow donors. At the time of sampling, every cohort member was nominally healthy, though immune exposures that went unrecorded were likely present. The donor tested CMV seropositive, placing the donor among the roughly 270 seropositive members of the cohort. A peripheral blood sample was collected from each donor, and TCR beta sequencing was performed on peripheral blood mononuclear cells. The Qiagen DNeasy Blood Extraction Kit was used to extract genomic DNA from the blood cell samples. The protocol used for the library was the immunoSEQ multiplex PCR assay. A mixture of 60 forward primers for TCR Vbeta segments and 13 reverse primers for TCR Jbeta segments was used in the multiplex PCR. The CDR3 region of rearranged TCR beta genes was amplified from genomic DNA with a multiplex PCR assay. The amplified TCR beta libraries were sequenced on the Illumina HiSeq System as 87-base-pair reads. On the study's bioinformatics: Across the 500 to 850 repertoires, a later analysis counted around 80 million unique TCR beta chains, 9.5 million to 12 million of which were shared by at least two donors. A nearest-neighbor algorithm error-corrected the raw reads and collapsed the reads into unique sequences, merging closely related sequences to remove PCR and sequencing errors. V, D and J gene segments were assigned by aligning CDR3 sequences to IMGT reference sequences. For a sequence to be retained, a match of at least six nucleotides was required to both a V gene segment and a J gene segment. Rearrangements were classified as productive when the CDR3 lacked stop codons and remained in frame with V and J, and all other rearrangements were classified as non-productive. CDR3 was defined by IMGT convention, running from the second conserved V-encoded cysteine to the conserved J-encoded phenylalanine. The earlier analysis of fewer than 700 of the donors excluded sequences that lacked an unambiguous match to a single V gene segment. In an earlier analysis of approximately 500 of the donors, a V segment was called functional when productive rearrangements were above 56.7%, and segregating when the standard deviation between donors exceeded 5%. A statistical classification framework was built to diagnose cytomegalovirus status from the catalog of TCR beta chain sequences. In a later analysis, TCR nucleotide sequences were compared against IMGT/GENE-DB human TR gene sequences so that V and J genes could be assigned. The TCRdist pipeline was used in a later analysis to assign CDR3 sequences and most-parsimonious VDJ recombination scenarios. In a later analysis, every TCR beta chain was defined by the combination of its CDR3 amino acid sequence and its V-gene family, and reads without a unique V-gene family were dropped. In a later analysis, fewer than 600 highly shared, low-generation-probability nucleotide sequences were removed to address suspected cross-contamination and a sequencing artifact. In a later analysis, a clonal expansion index was calculated for each public chain from normalized within-repertoire ranks of inferred template counts. A later analysis computed generation probabilities with a VDJ recombination model fitted to out-of-frame rearrangements, and checked the results against IGoR. In a later analysis, hypergeometric tests were used to score TCR-TCR, TCR-HLA and TCR-CMV co-occurrence, with a repertoire-size bias correction applied to TCR pairs. A later analysis estimated false discovery rates by permuting HLA or CMV assignments 20 times. A later analysis grouped co-occurring TCRs with DBSCAN, adding TCRdist sequence similarity when clustering within HLA-allele-positive subsets. For co-occurrence clustering, repertoires with fewer than 30,000 or more than 120,000 public chains were excluded, along with five repertoires with anomalous nucleotide sharing. TCRdb stores this immuneACCESS table with in-frame sequences only. Part of the clones is absent; in the studies checked, under half of the shortfall reflects unresolved V genes, and no reason is known for the rest. D and trimming come from the DNA, and the V and J calls and clone size come from that table. The sample table contains 200,000 to 300,000 clones; only one count was recorded for 84% of them. Jointly, the top ten make up about 2% of the sample.

In this chain, TRBV18 is recombined with TRBJ1-5, with TRBD1 tentatively as D gene (5 bases match). What was sequenced was PBMCs. The clonotype originates from a woman aged 40 to 49 in good health and CMV-seropositive. Here is the DNA: TGTGCCAGCTCACCGGACACGACCAATCAGCCCCAGCATTTT. This sequence encodes CASSPDTTNQPQHF.